What follows are 14 T cell receptor beta chains derived from one specimen sequenced in a study of blood T cells in healthy people across ages. For the second PCR, which ran for about 6 to 11 cycles, a sample-barcoded 5' primer and a J-beta primer mix were used. TCRdb re-called the 5' RACE reads through MiXCR, storing one row per CDR3 protein. Found here are around 800,000 distinct CDR3 sequences, about 55% of them singletons; the top ten hold about 38%. The specimen sequenced was blood. The receptors stem from a man older than 75 in good health.

The chain recombines TRBV6-2 or TRBV6-3 with TRBJ2-1; unclear D gene. The CDR3 is 17 residues long. Trimming pared 2 bases from V and 9 bases from J, leaving 23 bases between. In germline, CDR1 is MNHEY, CDR2 SVGEGT. For the CDR3, the DNA is TGTGCCAGCAGTTACATCGTCCGGCAGGCCGTACGTGTTGAGCAGTTCTTC. Amino acids: CASSYIVRQAVRVEQFF.

V gene TRBV24-1 combines with J gene TRBJ2-1, with D perhaps matching TRBD1 (6 bases). Gene TRBJ2-7 matches the end of the DNA better, so the J call may be wrong. CDR1 and CDR2 (germline): KGHDR, SFDVKD. The CDR3 runs to 15 residues. This CDR3 reads CATSSRRGSNNEQYF. The CDR3 DNA reads TGTGCCACCAGCAGTCGCAGGGGTTCGAACAATGAGCAGTACTTC.

The chain is built from TRBV27 and TRBJ2-7; weak D call: TRBD1 (5 bases). The CDR3 spans 13 residues. Trimming shortened V by 4 bases and J by 1 base, and 8 bases separated the two germline ends. CDR1 is MNHEY, CDR2 SMNVEV, per germline (reference sequence). The CDR3 region has the DNA TGTGCCAGCAGTTGGAGACAGTCCTACGAGCAGTACTTC. This codes for CASSWRQSYEQYF.

As to this clonotype: Since a much larger clone is just one base distant, this may be a read error. The rearrangement uses TRBV12-3 or TRBV12-4 and TRBJ2-7; D is ambiguous. CDR3 length: 11 amino acids. V gave up 7 bases and J gave up 1 base, with 5 bases separating them. Here the CDR3 reads CASTHSYEQYF. The CDR3 coding sequence is TGTGCCAGCACCCATTCCTACGAGCAGTACTTC.

The chain uses TRBV20-1 and TRBJ2-1; D remains unclear. The J call may be mistaken, given a closer DNA end match to TRBJ2-7. Germline CDR1 and CDR2: DFQATT and SNEGSKA (reference sequence). The CDR3 totals 15 residues. The CDR3 is CSARVVRSLYNEQYF. CDR3 nucleotide sequence: TGCAGTGCTAGAGTTGTCAGAAGCCTCTACAATGAGCAGTACTTC.

The rearrangement joins TRBV5-4 to TRBJ2-1; 8 bases match TRBD2. The CDR3 consists of 15 residues. Unmatched junction bases numbered 7, after V lost 2 bases and J lost 6 bases. In germline, CDR1 is SGHNT, CDR2 YYREEE (reference sequence). DNA for the CDR3: TGTGCCAGCAGCTTACCGGGGCTAGCGGGCAATGAGCAGTTCTTC. It yields the protein CASSLPGLAGNEQFF.

The gene calls are TRBV27 and TRBJ2-3; D might be TRBD1 (6 bases). The CDR3 contains 14 residues. The V end was cut by 6 bases, the J end by 14 bases, with 24 bases between. From germline, CDR1 is MNHEY and CDR2 SMNVEV (reference sequence). The chain's CDR3 is CASRPDRQHRYAYF. The CDR3 DNA sequence: TGTGCCAGCAGGCCTGACAGGCAACACAGATACGCGTATTTT.

This clonotype was picked up a small number of times. The chain employs TRBV10-3 and TRBJ2-7; no firm D call. The germline V gene has CDR1 ENHRY and CDR2 SYGVKD. V shed 8 bases and J shed 2 bases, with 13 bases lying between them. The CDR3 loop spans 13 amino acids. The CDR3 loop reads CAISFGRTYEQYF. For the CDR3, the DNA is TGTGCCATCTCCTTCGGACGTACCTACGAGCAGTACTTC.

The chain joins TRBV5-1 to TRBJ2-1; D may correspond to TRBD1 or TRBD2 (5 bases each). The CDR3 sequence is 14 residues long. The germline V gene encodes CDR1 SGHRS and CDR2 YFSETQ. V was cut by 0 bases and J by 9 bases, with 13 bases left in between. The CDR3 DNA reads as TGCGCCAGCAGCTTGGATGGGGGTGAGGGTGAGCAGTTCTTC. It is translated as CASSLDGGEGEQFF.

The chain couples TRBV20-1 to TRBJ1-6; 8 bases match TRBD1. The CDR3 runs to 15 residues. The germline CDR1 and CDR2 sequences are DFQATT and SNEGSKA (reference sequence). J was trimmed by 7 bases and V by 3 bases; bases with no gene match: 8. CDR3 region: CSASQGQGNNSPLHF. CDR3 sequence (DNA): TGCAGTGCTAGCCAAGGACAGGGAAACAATTCACCCCTCCACTTT.

This clonotype has only a few counts. This chain joins TRBV18 and TRBJ2-3; 8 bases align to TRBD2. The V and J ends lost 4 bases and 3 bases, in that order; junction bases with no gene match: 6. From germline, CDR1 is KGHSH and CDR2 LQKENI. This CDR3 is built from 15 residues. Written as DNA, the CDR3 is TGTGCCAGCTCACAAGCGGGAGTATTGACAGATACGCAGTATTTT. As protein: CASSQAGVLTDTQYF.

V usage is TRBV19 and J usage is TRBJ2-3; 7 positions agree with TRBD1. V lost 3 bases and J lost 14; bases outside the gene matches: 17. In germline, CDR1 is LNHDA, CDR2 SQIVND (reference sequence). The CDR3 spans 15 residues. The CDR3 DNA follows: TGTGCCAGTAGTATTGGGACGGTGCCGGGAACAGGGGCGTATTTT. Translated: CASSIGTVPGTGAYF.

This clonotype has more than one count but fewer than ten. J is TRBJ2-7 and V is TRBV4-2, with unresolved D. CDR3 length: 13 residues. Per germline, CDR1 LGHNA and CDR2 YNFKEQ. Trimming stripped 4 bases from V and 4 bases from J, with 11 bases between. CDR3 protein: CASSPQVGYEQYF. The CDR3 nucleotides are TGTGCCAGCAGCCCCCAGGTTGGATACGAGCAGTACTTC.

V and J are TRBV24-1 and TRBJ1-5; D is perhaps TRBD1 (6 bases). V was shortened by 6 bases and J by 7 bases, with 12 bases between the two germline ends. CDR3 length: 13 amino acids. CDR1 KGHDR and CDR2 SFDVKD come from the germline V gene. The CDR3 here is CATSSTGWQPQHF. The CDR3 DNA is TGTGCCACCAGTTCTACAGGGTGGCAGCCCCAGCATTTT.